This T cell receptor (beta chain) derives from a study of blood T cell repertoires in COVID-19. Between the trimmed V and J ends, which lost 3 bases and 5 bases, there was a span of 16 bases. The germline V gene has CDR1 LNHDA and CDR2 SQIVND (reference sequence). The CDR3 is made up of 15 amino acids. Some clones are missing from TCRdb's copy, which holds only in-frame ones; the method was immunoSEQ multiplex PCR. The sample includes 70,000 or so clones, more than 80% of them seen just once. Specimen: peripheral blood. This chain connects TRBV19 to TRBJ1-1; D may be TRBD1 (5 bases). The TCR sequence derives from a woman aged 80 or older with active COVID-19. The CDR3 coding sequence is TGTGCCAGTAGTATCGAAGGCAGGGAACGAACTGAAGCTTTCTTT. Protein product: CASSIEGRERTEAFF. The whole variable domain, remainder taken from reference TRBV19 and TRBJ1-1, is DGGITQSPKYLFRKEGQNVTLSCEQNLNHDAMYWYRQDPGQGLRLIYYSQIVNDFQKGDIAEGYSVSREKKESFPLTVTSAQKNPTAFYLCASSIEGRERTEAFFGQGTRLTVV.